One sample yielded the 13 T cell receptor beta chains listed below, sequenced in a study of T cell repertoires in cytomegalovirus infection. TCRdb called the reads again in MiXCR, with one record for every CDR3 protein. In the table there are over 300,000 distinct CDR3 sequences, 9.5% of which are singletons. The sample comprised PBMCs. The receptor set was obtained from a human donor in good health (CMV status not recorded). Some clones in this sample may be carry-over from other donors' samples.

This clonotype appeared many times. This chain links TRBV7-8 with TRBJ2-3; possibly TRBD1 for D (6 bases). This CDR3 spans 15 amino acids. V was shortened by 3 bases and J by 1 base, with 11 bases between the two germline ends. Germline CDR1 is SGHVS and CDR2 is FQNEAQ. CDR3 amino acids: CASSFTGLGTDTQYF. CDR3 sequence (DNA): TGTGCCAGCAGCTTTACAGGGTTAGGCACAGATACGCAGTATTTT.

This clonotype occurred a few times. This chain links TRBV4-3 with TRBJ1-4; TRBD1 matches 7 bases. Germline loops: CDR1 LGHNA, CDR2 YSLEER. Losses at the gene ends were 1 base for V and 11 bases for J; bases not matched to a gene: 13. CDR3 length equals 16 residues. The CDR3 region is CASSQARGGPLLKLFF. The DNA of the CDR3 is TGCGCCAGCAGCCAAGCCCGAGGGGGCCCACTATTGAAACTGTTTTTT.

This clonotype was found a few times. The chain couples TRBV28 to TRBJ1-2; 12 bases map to TRBD1. CDR1 MDHEN and CDR2 SYDVKM come from the germline V gene. Trimming took 11 bases from V and 6 from J; bases not matched to a gene: 7. This CDR3 is built from 13 residues. In DNA, the CDR3 is TGTGCCGCCTCCGGGGACAGGGGGCATGGCTACACCTTC. Its translation is CAASGDRGHGYTF.

DNA for the CDR3: TGTGCCACCGAGGGGGCACTCCTCGGGACCCAGTACTTC. This encodes CATEGALLGTQYF. V gene TRBV2 combines with J gene TRBJ2-5; 7 bases are shared with TRBD1. Germline CDR1 and CDR2: SNHLY and FYNNEI. Trimming at V came to 10 bases and at J to 7 bases, leaving 12 bases not matched to a gene. This CDR3 region has 13 residues.

This clonotype was counted many times. This chain connects TRBV7-6 to TRBJ1-4; D remains unclear. The V end lost 5 bases, the J end lost 4 bases, and 11 bases lay between the germline ends. The germline V gene has CDR1 SGHVS and CDR2 FNYEAQ. The CDR3 sequence is 14 residues long. Here the CDR3 reads CASSPDVINEKLFF. CDR3 bases: TGTGCCAGCAGCCCGGACGTGATTAATGAAAAACTGTTTTTT.

This clonotype showed up many times. The chain carries TRBV11-3 and TRBJ2-1; 8 bases are shared with TRBD2. The CDR3 is 16 residues long. V trimming: 1 base; J trimming: 5 bases; junction bases outside the gene matches: 7. CDR1 SGHNT and CDR2 YENEEA come from the germline V gene. The CDR3 coding sequence is TGTGCCAGCAGCTTAGGCGGCGCGGGGGGAGACAATGAGCAGTTCTTC. Its protein is CASSLGGAGGDNEQFF.

This chain uses TRBV12-3 or TRBV12-4 with TRBJ2-5; 8 bases align to TRBD1. This CDR3 spans 16 amino acids. Trimming at V came to 2 bases and at J to 2 bases, leaving 7 bases not matched to a gene. CDR3 protein: CASSLPDRAVQETQYF. The CDR3 nucleotides read TGTGCCAGCAGTTTACCGGACAGGGCCGTTCAAGAGACCCAGTACTTC.

V and J are TRBV6-2 or TRBV6-3 and TRBJ2-3, with 7 positions matching TRBD2. Trimming cost V 3 bases and J 2 bases; bases outside gene matches: 5. This CDR3 contains 15 residues. The V gene's germline CDR1 is MNHEY and CDR2 SVGEGT. CDR3 bases: TGTGCCAGCAGTTATCGAGCGGGATACACAGATACGCAGTATTTT. It codes for CASSYRAGYTDTQYF.

This clonotype was detected many times. The rearrangement links TRBV4-2 to TRBJ2-2; D is undetermined. The CDR3 is 16 amino acids. Germline V gene data show CDR1 as LGHNA and CDR2 as YNFKEQ. Trimming took off 1 base at V and 1 base at J, with 10 bases between the two ends. CDR3 region: CASSQVQTKNTGELFF. DNA of the CDR3: TGTGCCAGCAGCCAAGTGCAGACGAAGAACACCGGGGAGCTGTTTTTT.

The chain joins TRBV10-3 to TRBJ2-7; perhaps TRBD1 as D (5 bases). Germline CDR1 reads ENHRY; CDR2 reads SYGVKD. The CDR3 is 15 amino acids. The V end was cut by 0 bases, the J end by 3 bases, with 12 bases between. CDR3 in DNA: TGTGCCATCAGTGAGTCCTTCCAGGGAAACTACGAGCAGTACTTC. The encoded protein is CAISESFQGNYEQYF.

This clonotype was counted at least ten times. This chain uses TRBV10-3 with TRBJ2-7; a weak D match, TRBD1 (6 bases). The germline V and J ends were trimmed by 4 bases and 5 bases, with 15 bases remaining between them. Germline lookup yields CDR1 ENHRY and CDR2 SYGVKD. The CDR3 extends over 14 amino acids. The CDR3 DNA follows: TGTGCCATCAGTGTACAGGGTCGTTCGGACGAGCAGTACTTC. Translated, it gives CAISVQGRSDEQYF.

This clonotype was detected ten times or more. The chain joins TRBV7-2 to TRBJ1-1; D not certain. Germline lookup yields CDR1 SGHTA and CDR2 FQGNSA. CDR3 size: 13 residues. The ends were cut back, 2 bases at V and 5 bases at J, with 9 bases in the middle. The CDR3 spells CASSLKRDTEAFF. The CDR3 DNA is TGTGCCAGCAGCTTAAAAAGAGATACTGAAGCTTTCTTT.

This clonotype showed up many times. The chain employs TRBV7-6 and TRBJ2-5; tentative D call: TRBD2 (5 bases). Trimming pared 4 bases from V and 3 bases from J, leaving 9 bases between. CDR1 is SGHVS and CDR2 is FNYEAQ in the germline V gene. The CDR3 runs to 13 residues. The CDR3 sequence: CASSSRVKETQYF. CDR3 bases: TGTGCCAGCAGCTCGCGGGTTAAAGAGACCCAGTACTTC.